This TCR beta chain was sequenced for a study of regulatory T cells in long-lasting Graves disease. This clonotype was observed many times. V lost 4 bases and J lost 4; bases outside the gene matches: 8. CDR3 length: 15 residues. Germline V gene sequence: CDR1 MNHNS, CDR2 SASEGT. The time point was: newly diagnosed GD, antithyroid drugs for less than 3 months. Scientists built the TCR library using RNA that was extracted from PBMCs. Arm-PCR with iRepertoire HTBI primers amplified the CDR3 regions for these TCR beta libraries. TCRdb re-derived calls from the multiplex PCR reads in MiXCR, one entry per CDR3 protein. Found here are some 500,000 distinct CDR3 sequences, roughly 14% of them singletons; the top ten hold roughly 10%. The sample was also linked to a second study, of T cells in Graves' hyperthyroidism and ophthalmopathy.

This clonotype originated in a man aged 25 to 45 with Graves disease. The V gene is TRBV6-1, the J gene TRBJ2-5; 8 nucleotides agree with TRBD2. The material was peripheral blood mononuclear cells (PBMCs), obtained at new diagnosis, from a patient treated with antithyroid drugs. CDR3 residues: CASSASGRDAETQYF. The CDR3 bases are TGTGCCAGCAGTGCGAGCGGGAGAGACGCAGAGACCCAGTACTTC.